This T cell receptor (beta chain) was observed in a study of T cell repertoires in cytomegalovirus infection. Whole-study context: Indications came from public TCR beta signatures; they pointed to CMV infection and to a matching HLA type. The study, taken as a whole, reports: Of the TCR beta families, the public ones yielded a cumulative frequency that identified carriers of CMV plus the relevant HLA.

The CDR3 is made up of 15 amino acids. The germline V gene has CDR1 LNHDA and CDR2 SQIVND (reference sequence). Trimming at V came to 4 bases and at J to 3 bases, leaving 6 bases not matched to a gene. Each CDR3 protein is one row after TCRdb ran MiXCR on the reads. The data hold under 450,000 distinct CDR3 sequences, with approximately 30% observed a single time. To note about this clonotype: As yet, its antigen is unknown.

Specimen: cultured PBMCs, collected from culture after CMV antigen stimulation. The receptor was isolated from a human donor in good health (CMV status not recorded). Some clones in this sample may be carry-over from other donors' samples. The genes are TRBV19 and TRBJ2-1, with 7 bases identical to TRBD1. The CDR3 sequence: CASSTPTGIYNEQFF. The CDR3 DNA reads TGTGCCAGTAGTACACCGACAGGGATCTACAATGAGCAGTTCTTC.